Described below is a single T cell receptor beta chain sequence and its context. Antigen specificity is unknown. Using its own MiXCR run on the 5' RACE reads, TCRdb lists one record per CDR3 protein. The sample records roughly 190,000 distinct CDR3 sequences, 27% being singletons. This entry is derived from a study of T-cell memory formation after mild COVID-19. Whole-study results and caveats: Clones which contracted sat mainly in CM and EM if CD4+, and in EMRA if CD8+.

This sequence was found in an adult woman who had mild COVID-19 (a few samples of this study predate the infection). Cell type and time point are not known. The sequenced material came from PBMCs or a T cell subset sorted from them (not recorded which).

In nucleotides, the CDR3 is TGCAGCGTGCGGACAGGTCCCTACGAGCAGTACTTC. Its protein is CSVRTGPYEQYF. The V and J genes are TRBV29-1 and TRBJ2-7, with 7 nucleotides matching TRBD1. In germline, CDR1 is SQVTM, CDR2 ANQGSEA. CDR3 length equals 12 residues. V was pared by 6 bases and J by 2 bases, with 4 bases of the junction left unmatched.